This TCR beta chain was found in a study of blood T cell repertoires in COVID-19. Study-level background: Samples taken during acute and convalescent COVID-19 were collected in the United States, Italy and Spain. The analysed material was cDNA or gDNA that came from T cells, B-cell-depleted T cells, or PBMCs.

V lost 3 bases to trimming and J lost 7 bases; unmatched junction nucleotides: 8. This CDR3 region has 15 residues. CDR1 and CDR2 from the germline V gene are MDHEN and SYDVKM. Study processing details: Amplification of reference gene primers was used by the study to estimate nucleated cell counts. Some clones are missing from TCRdb's copy, which holds only in-frame ones; the method was immunoSEQ multiplex PCR. V and J calls and clone size follow that table, whereas D and trimming were derived from the DNA. The sample contains 150,000 to 200,000 clones, about 81% of which appear only once. The J gene is TRBJ2-1, the V gene TRBV28; 8 nucleotides line up with TRBD1. The sample was peripheral blood. This clonotype was sampled from a human donor in a cohort sampled during active COVID-19. CDR3 nucleotide sequence: TGTGCCAGCAGTTTCTGGGCAGGGGGCTTAAATGAGCAGTTCTTC. Translated, it gives CASSFWAGGLNEQFF.